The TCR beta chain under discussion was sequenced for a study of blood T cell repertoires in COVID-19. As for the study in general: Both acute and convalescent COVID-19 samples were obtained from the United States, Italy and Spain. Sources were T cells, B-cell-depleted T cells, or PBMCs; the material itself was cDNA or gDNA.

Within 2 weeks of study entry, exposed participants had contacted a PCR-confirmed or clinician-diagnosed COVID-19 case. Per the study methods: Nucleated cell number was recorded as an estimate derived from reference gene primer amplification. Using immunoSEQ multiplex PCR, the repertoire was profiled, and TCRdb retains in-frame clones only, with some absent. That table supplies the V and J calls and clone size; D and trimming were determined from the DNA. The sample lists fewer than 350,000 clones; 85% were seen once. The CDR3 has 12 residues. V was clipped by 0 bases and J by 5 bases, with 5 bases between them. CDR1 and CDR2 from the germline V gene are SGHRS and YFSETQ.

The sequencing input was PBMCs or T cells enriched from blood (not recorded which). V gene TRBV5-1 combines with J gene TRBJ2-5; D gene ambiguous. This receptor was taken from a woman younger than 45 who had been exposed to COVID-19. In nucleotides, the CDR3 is TGCGCCAGCAGCTTGGACTGGGAGACCCAGTACTTC. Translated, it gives CASSLDWETQYF.